One and the same sample provided the 32 T cell receptor beta chains below, sequenced in a study of blood T cell repertoires in COVID-19. Profiled with immunoSEQ multiplex PCR; TCRdb holds only in-frame clones, not every one. The sample holds fewer than 85,000 clones, around three quarters seen once. The sample consisted of peripheral blood. The receptors derive from a man aged 60-69 years with active or convalescent COVID-19.

The chain combines TRBV5-1 with TRBJ1-2; D is uncertain. Trimming shortened V by 1 base and J by 6 bases, and 13 bases separated the two germline ends. Germline CDR1 is SGHRS and CDR2 is YFSETQ. The CDR3 consists of 14 residues. The CDR3 DNA follows: TGCGCCAGCAGCTTGAAAGACACCTTTCATGGCTACACCTTC. Encoded protein: CASSLKDTFHGYTF.

J is TRBJ2-3 and V is TRBV6-2 or TRBV6-3; 8 bases are a match to TRBD2. V was pared by 6 bases and J by 3 bases, with 5 bases of the junction left unmatched. This CDR3 is 14 amino acids long. The germline CDR1 and CDR2 sequences are MNHEY and SVGEGT. The CDR3 sequence is CASSWQRGTDTQYF. In DNA form, the CDR3 reads TGTGCCAGCAGCTGGCAGCGGGGGACAGATACGCAGTATTTT.

J is TRBJ1-4 and V is TRBV5-1; D is undetermined. The CDR3 sequence is 14 residues long. Germline loops: CDR1 SGHRS, CDR2 YFSETQ. Trimming stripped 4 bases from V and 6 bases from J, with 13 bases between. Written as DNA, the CDR3 is TGCGCCAGCAGCCCGGAGTTAGTAGATGAAAAACTGTTTTTT. This translates into CASSPELVDEKLFF.

The chain combines TRBV5-1 with TRBJ2-5; the match to TRBD1 covers 8 bases. J gave up 4 bases and V 3 bases, and 8 bases lay outside the gene matches. The germline CDR1 and CDR2 sequences are SGHRS and YFSETQ. The CDR3 runs 15 residues. CDR3 in DNA: TGCGCCAGCAGCTCTGGGCAGGGGGCGGGAGAGACCCAGTACTTC. It yields the protein CASSSGQGAGETQYF.

V gene TRBV9 combines with J gene TRBJ1-3; D not certain. The V gene lost 4 bases and the J gene lost 2 bases, with 13 bases spanning the gap. The CDR3 runs to 15 residues. CDR1 is SGDLS and CDR2 is YYNGEE in the germline V gene. The CDR3 here is CASSLNGATGNTIYF. In DNA, the CDR3 is TGTGCCAGCAGCCTAAACGGTGCAACTGGAAACACCATATATTTT.

The CDR3 spells CASSLVAGGPPEQFF. DNA for the CDR3: TGTGCCAGCAGCTTAGTAGCGGGGGGGCCTCCTGAGCAGTTCTTC. The chain uses TRBV11-3 and TRBJ2-1, with 11 bases lining up with TRBD2. This CDR3 spans 15 amino acids. Unmatched junction bases numbered 5, after V lost 1 base and J lost 9 bases. Germline loops: CDR1 SGHNT, CDR2 YENEEA. Variable domain in full (rest from reference TRBV11-3 and TRBJ2-1): EAGVVQSPRYKIIEKKQPVAFWCNPISGHNTLYWYLQNLGQGPELLIRYENEEAVDDSQLPKDRFSAERLKGVDSTLKIQPAELGDSAVYLCASSLVAGGPPEQFFGPGTRLTVL.

The chain is built from TRBV7-9 and TRBJ2-7; D remains ambiguous. The CDR3 loop spans 15 amino acids. V was cut by 5 bases and J by 3 bases, with 17 bases left in between. Per the germline V gene, CDR1 is SEHNR and CDR2 is FQNEAQ (reference sequence). In nucleotides, the CDR3 is TGTGCCAGCAGCCCCGCAACTCGGAGAGTCTACGAGCAGTACTTC. Translated, it gives CASSPATRRVYEQYF.

This chain connects TRBV6-2 or TRBV6-3 to TRBJ2-3; no clear D. This CDR3 is built from 12 residues. The V and J ends lost 5 bases and 4 bases respectively, with 7 bases between them. The V gene's germline CDR1 is MNHEY and CDR2 SVGEGT. The CDR3, as DNA: TGTGCCAGCAGTAAGACTGCAGATACGCAGTATTTT. Amino acids: CASSKTADTQYF.

CDR3 bases: TGTGCCAGCAGCCCAAACCCAGGACTAGCGGGGGGAAGCACCGGGGAGCTGTTTTTT. Translation: CASSPNPGLAGGSTGELFF. The chain couples TRBV9 to TRBJ2-2; 14 bases match TRBD2. This CDR3 comprises 19 residues. Germline CDR1 and CDR2: SGDLS and YYNGEE. V dropped 4 bases and J dropped 4; count of bases not matched to a gene: 12.

The chain employs TRBV30 and TRBJ1-5, with D uncertain. The germline V gene encodes CDR1 GTSNPN and CDR2 SVGIG (reference sequence). V was cut by 3 bases and J by 6 bases, with 12 bases left in between. The CDR3 loop spans 13 amino acids. CDR3 sequence reads: CAWSSSEGQPQHF. The CDR3 DNA reads TGTGCCTGGAGCTCTTCTGAGGGTCAGCCCCAGCATTTT.

The chain joins TRBV7-6 to TRBJ2-3, with 11 positions matching TRBD2. The germline V gene encodes CDR1 SGHVS and CDR2 FNYEAQ. J gave up 5 bases and V 3 bases, and 7 bases lay outside the gene matches. The CDR3 is 16 residues long. For the CDR3, the DNA is TGTGCCAGCAGCTTGGCCCTAGCGGGGGGTGTAGATACGCAGTATTTT. It specifies CASSLALAGGVDTQYF.

This chain joins TRBV7-9 and TRBJ1-1, with unresolved D. Trimming took off 3 bases at V and 0 bases at J, with 5 bases between the two ends. This CDR3 has 13 amino acids. CDR1 is SEHNR, CDR2 FQNEAQ, per germline (reference sequence). The CDR3 here is CASSFGMNTEAFF. CDR3 in DNA: TGTGCCAGCAGCTTCGGGATGAACACTGAAGCTTTCTTT.

V is TRBV11-2 and J is TRBJ2-7, with a weak D call TRBD1 (6 bases). The CDR3 has 16 amino acids. CDR1 SGHAT and CDR2 FQNNGV come from the germline V gene. Deletions cut 2 bases from V and 0 bases from J, with 14 bases between. CDR3 sequence reads: CASSLKAGTFSYEQYF. The CDR3 region has the DNA TGTGCCAGCAGCTTAAAAGCAGGGACATTCTCCTACGAGCAGTACTTC.

This clone occurred a few times. The gene calls are TRBV2 and TRBJ1-5; no firm D call. V shed 1 base and J shed 3 bases, with 7 bases lying between them. This CDR3 is 14 amino acids long. Germline loops: CDR1 SNHLY, CDR2 FYNNEI. CDR3: CASSEGQDNQPQHF. The CDR3 DNA reads TGTGCCAGCAGTGAAGGTCAGGACAATCAGCCCCAGCATTTT.

The V and J genes are TRBV19 and TRBJ1-5, with D unclear. Trimming took 2 bases from V and 4 from J, leaving 9 bases between them. The CDR3 contains 14 residues. CDR1 and CDR2 from the germline V gene are LNHDA and SQIVND (reference sequence). CDR3: CASSIKTKNQPQHF. DNA for the CDR3: TGTGCCAGTAGTATAAAGACAAAGAATCAGCCCCAGCATTTT.

The chain carries TRBV30 and TRBJ2-1; 10 bases map to TRBD1. Germline V gives CDR1 GTSNPN, CDR2 SVGIG (reference sequence). Trimming at V came to 4 bases and at J to 8 bases, leaving 8 bases not matched to a gene. This CDR3 region has 14 residues. The DNA of the CDR3 is TGTGCCTGGACGAAGACAGGGGGCACCCATGAGCAGTTCTTC. Its translation: CAWTKTGGTHEQFF.

This clone was seen a handful of times. DNA of the CDR3: TGTGCCAGCAGCCCTGACGCGGGGGAAAGGACAGATACGCAGTATTTT. As protein: CASSPDAGERTDTQYF. V and J are TRBV3-1 (or the pseudogene TRBV3-2) and TRBJ2-3, with 7 bases aligning to TRBD2. The V and J ends lost 4 bases and 3 bases, in that order; junction bases with no gene match: 10. The CDR3 runs to 16 residues. Germline CDR1 is LGHDT and CDR2 is YNNKEL (reference sequence).

The V call is TRBV27, the J call TRBJ1-2, with 10 bases matching TRBD1. Germline V gene sequence: CDR1 MNHEY, CDR2 SMNVEV (reference sequence). V trimming: 0 bases; J trimming: 6 bases; junction bases outside the gene matches: 4. The CDR3 has 15 residues. Here the CDR3 DNA reads TGTGCCAGCAGTTTATCGACAGGGGGCGCAAATGGCTACACCTTC. Amino acid sequence: CASSLSTGGANGYTF.

This chain connects TRBV19 to TRBJ1-2; TRBD1 might be the D (6 bases). Germline V lookup: CDR1 LNHDA, CDR2 SQIVND (reference sequence). This CDR3 has 15 residues. Trimming removed 5 bases at V and 1 base at J, with 14 bases between. The CDR3 loop reads CASSAWDTINYGYTF. In nucleotides, the CDR3 is TGTGCCAGTAGTGCTTGGGACACCATTAACTATGGCTACACCTTC.

The chain joins TRBV3-1 (or the pseudogene TRBV3-2) to TRBJ2-2; 8 nucleotides align to TRBD2. V dropped 7 bases and J dropped 6; count of bases not matched to a gene: 4. The germline CDR1 and CDR2 sequences are LGHDT and YNNKEL (reference sequence). This CDR3 is built from 13 residues. CDR3 loop: CASTRGGSGELFF. The CDR3 DNA reads TGTGCCAGCACCCGGGGGGGATCCGGGGAGCTGTTTTTT.

This sequence joins TRBV6-5 and TRBJ2-5; D not resolved. Per the germline V gene, CDR1 is MNHEY and CDR2 is SVGAGI. Trimming removed 6 bases from V and 5 bases from J, with 13 bases in between. CDR3 size: 13 residues. CDR3 DNA: TGTGCCAGCAGCTTAGAGGTGCGGGAGACCCAGTACTTC. It is translated as CASSLEVRETQYF.

V and J are TRBV5-6 and TRBJ2-7; 10 positions match TRBD1. The CDR3 runs to 15 residues. The V gene's germline CDR1 is SGHDT and CDR2 YYEEEE. Trimming took 3 bases from V and 6 from J; bases not matched to a gene: 9. This CDR3 reads CASSSRTGGGGEQYF. The DNA of the CDR3 is TGTGCCAGCAGCTCCCGGACAGGGGGAGGGGGCGAGCAGTACTTC.

The chain couples TRBV4-2 to TRBJ2-7, with 10 bases fitting TRBD2. With 4 bases clipped from V and 2 bases from J, the junction kept 2 bases outside the gene matches. There are 14 residues in the CDR3. Germline V gene lookup returns CDR1 LGHNA and CDR2 YNFKEQ. This CDR3 is CASSLSGGAYEQYF. The CDR3 coding sequence is TGTGCCAGCAGCCTCAGCGGGGGGGCCTACGAGCAGTACTTC.

The chain is built from TRBV3-1 (or the pseudogene TRBV3-2) and TRBJ1-2, with TRBD1 identical over 8 bases. V lost 6 bases to trimming and J lost 4 bases; unmatched junction nucleotides: 4. Germline V gives CDR1 LGHDT, CDR2 YNNKEL (reference sequence). The CDR3 is 13 residues long. CDR3 in DNA: TGTGCCAGCAGAAAAGACAGGGGCTATGGCTACACCTTC. It codes for CASRKDRGYGYTF.

The gene calls are TRBV5-5 and TRBJ2-7; weak D call: TRBD1 (7 bases). Germline CDR1 and CDR2: SGHKS and YYEKEE (reference sequence). CDR3 size: 15 residues. V lost 0 bases and J lost 7, with 17 bases in between. CDR3 nucleotide sequence: TGTGCCAGCAGCTTGGTGCAGGGGGGCAGGAGGGAGCAGTACTTC. Translation gives CASSLVQGGRREQYF. The entire variable domain, with the rest obtained from reference TRBV5-5 and TRBJ2-7, is as follows: DAGVTQSPTHLIKTRGQQVTLRCSPISGHKSVSWYQQVLGQGPQFIFQYYEKEERGRGNFPDRFSARQFPNYSSELNVNALLLGDSALYLCASSLVQGGRREQYFGPGTRLTVT.

V is TRBV21-1 and J is TRBJ1-1; TRBD1, the D gene given by the table, was not confirmed from the DNA. TRBV21-1 is tagged as a pseudogene. There are 13 residues in the CDR3. CDR3 in DNA: TGTGCCAGCAGCTCCTCAGGGCGGACTGAAGCTTTCTTT. Its protein product is CASSSSGRTEAFF.

The V gene is TRBV5-1, the J gene TRBJ2-7, with TRBD2 identical over 11 bases. Germline V gene data show CDR1 as SGHRS and CDR2 as YFSETQ. V lost 0 bases, J lost 1 base, and 12 bases stayed unmatched. The CDR3 totals 19 residues. The CDR3 here is CASSLEVTSGVALSYEQYF. CDR3 nucleotide sequence: TGCGCCAGCAGCTTGGAAGTGACTAGCGGGGTCGCGTTATCCTACGAGCAGTACTTC.

The rearrangement uses TRBV2 and TRBJ2-5, with D perhaps TRBD1 (5 bases). Trimming pared 5 bases from V and 3 bases from J, leaving 10 bases between. The CDR3 is 13 amino acids. Per germline, CDR1 SNHLY and CDR2 FYNNEI. The CDR3 loop is CASSPTDEETQYF. The CDR3 DNA is TGTGCCAGCAGTCCGACAGATGAAGAGACCCAGTACTTC.

The chain is built from TRBV7-3 and TRBJ2-2, with 11 bases lining up with TRBD2. The trim removed 2 bases at V and 7 bases at J, leaving 3 bases unmatched. This CDR3 comprises 15 residues. CDR1 is SGHTA and CDR2 is FQGTGA in the germline V gene. The CDR3 DNA reads as TGTGCCAGCAGCTTAGGAGGACTAGCGGGCGGGGAGCTGTTTTTT. This gives the protein CASSLGGLAGGELFF. Based on the CDR3 plus reference TRBV7-3 and TRBJ2-2, the full variable domain is GAGVSQTPSNKVTEKGKYVELRCDPISGHTALYWYRQSLGQGPEFLIYFQGTGAADDSGLPNDRFFAVRPEGSVSTLKIQRTERGDSAVYLCASSLGGLAGGELFFGEGSRLTVL.

The chain recombines TRBV5-6 with TRBJ2-1; D uncertain. V was pared by 0 bases and J by 12 bases, with 13 bases between. Germline loops: CDR1 SGHDT, CDR2 YYEEEE. This CDR3 is built from 13 residues. CDR3 bases: TGTGCCAGCAGCTTGGATGATCCTACCCCGCAGTTCTTC. Its protein product is CASSLDDPTPQFF.

This clone was detected a few times. The chain carries TRBV28 and TRBJ1-1; no reliable D call. The CDR3 spans 14 residues. Germline loops: CDR1 MDHEN, CDR2 SYDVKM. Trimming removed 8 bases at V and 14 bases at J, with 27 bases between. This chain's CDR3 is CASEIITTRRNTFF. In nucleotides, the CDR3 is TGTGCCAGCGAAATAATCACGACTAGGCGAAATACATTCTTT.

The rearrangement joins TRBV11-2 to TRBJ1-2; a possible D gene is TRBD1 (5 bases). V was clipped by 4 bases and J by 5 bases, with 8 bases between them. The CDR3 is 12 amino acids. Germline CDR1 reads SGHAT; CDR2 reads FQNNGV. The CDR3 loop reads CASSSGTYGYTF. DNA for the CDR3: TGTGCCAGCAGCTCTGGGACTTATGGCTACACCTTC.